This T cell receptor (beta chain) is drawn from a study of T cells in Graves' hyperthyroidism and ophthalmopathy. Study-level results: Also found in blood were most expanded thyroid clonotypes above 0.001.

Amplification targeted TCR beta CDR3 regions from RNA transcripts. Initially, a first-round RT-PCR of the TCR CDR3 employed the HTBI primer set. One entry per CDR3 protein, called by TCRdb with MiXCR from the multiplex PCR reads. The table includes around 300,000 distinct CDR3 sequences, about 13% detected once. CDR3 length equals 15 residues. V lost 0 bases and J 4 bases, leaving 9 bases between the germline ends. The germline gives CDR1 LNHDA, CDR2 SQIVND (reference sequence). Any patient presenting with uncontrolled infection, other autoimmune disease, pregnancy or lactation was left out. Out of approximately 10 ml of fresh peripheral blood came the PBMCs. As regards this clonotype: The target antigen is unknown.

The rearrangement links TRBV19 to TRBJ1-4; unclear D gene. Input material: blood. This TCR was recovered from a woman aged 40 to 49 with Graves' hyperthyroidism. The CDR3 coding sequence is TGTGCCAGTAGTATAGATCGAACCCGTAATGAAAAACTGTTTTTT. Its protein product is CASSIDRTRNEKLFF. Complete variable domain (other parts from reference TRBV19 and TRBJ1-4): DGGITQSPKYLFRKEGQNVTLSCEQNLNHDAMYWYRQDPGQGLRLIYYSQIVNDFQKGDIAEGYSVSREKKESFPLTVTSAQKNPTAFYLCASSIDRTRNEKLFFGSGTQLSVL.